The 11 T cell receptor beta chains reported below all come from one sample, sequenced in a study of cytomegalovirus exposure and HLA in healthy donors. A multiplex PCR was run with 60 Vbeta primers and 13 Jbeta primers. The method was immunoSEQ multiplex PCR; TCRdb's version includes in-frame clones alone and lacks a portion of them. This table has around 170,000 clones, roughly 80% appearing once. Sequenced: PBMCs. These receptors were obtained from a man in his fifties or sixties in good health and CMV-seropositive.

This clone was seen only a few times. The gene calls are TRBV18 and TRBJ1-2; 10 nucleotides match TRBD1. Losses at the gene ends were 2 bases for V and 6 bases for J; bases not matched to a gene: 6. This CDR3 has 15 residues. Germline V gene lookup returns CDR1 KGHSH and CDR2 LQKENI. The CDR3 loop is CASSPAPTGGHGYTF. In nucleotides, the CDR3 is TGTGCCAGCTCACCAGCTCCGACAGGGGGCCATGGCTACACCTTC.

CDR3 residues: CASSPPQGGLIEGYTF. CDR3 in DNA: TGTGCCAGCTCACCACCGCAGGGAGGGTTGATCGAGGGCTACACCTTC. This chain uses TRBV18 with TRBJ1-2, with D possibly TRBD1 on 5 matching bases. Trimming removed 0 bases from V and 8 bases from J, with 19 bases in between. CDR1 KGHSH and CDR2 LQKENI come from the germline V gene. The CDR3 contains 16 residues.

This chain connects TRBV5-1 to TRBJ2-3; D is possibly TRBD1 (5 bases). The CDR3 extends over 14 amino acids. Trimming took 0 bases from V and 4 from J, leaving 9 bases between them. Germline V CDR1 and CDR2: SGHRS, YFSETQ. CDR3 nucleotide sequence: TGCGCCAGCAGCTTGGAGGGGATTTCAGATACGCAGTATTTT. It specifies CASSLEGISDTQYF.

V is TRBV28 and J is TRBJ1-2; perhaps TRBD1 as D (6 bases). CDR1 is MDHEN and CDR2 is SYDVKM in the germline V gene. This CDR3 comprises 15 residues. The V gene lost 5 bases and the J gene lost 4 bases, with 17 bases spanning the gap. In DNA form, the CDR3 reads TGTGCCAGCAGTCCGCCAAGCAGGGGAGCCTATGGCTACACCTTC. As protein: CASSPPSRGAYGYTF.

The rearrangement joins TRBV9 to TRBJ1-2, with D tentatively TRBD1 (6 bases). The CDR3 is 16 residues long. V lost 0 bases, J lost 0 bases, and 12 bases lay in between. From germline, CDR1 is SGDLS and CDR2 YYNGEE. The CDR3 bases are TGTGCCAGCAGCGTAGGGGGACACTTTGCTAACTATGGCTACACCTTC. Residues: CASSVGGHFANYGYTF.

The rearrangement links TRBV6-5 to TRBJ2-1; 7 bases are shared with TRBD1. In germline, CDR1 is MNHEY, CDR2 SVGAGI. There are 15 residues in the CDR3. V shed 6 bases, J shed 10 bases, and the junction held 15 bases outside the gene matches. CDR3 region: CASSTTGLGRYEQFF. As DNA, the CDR3 is TGTGCCAGCAGCACGACAGGGTTGGGTCGATACGAGCAGTTCTTC.

This chain connects TRBV7-6 to TRBJ2-2, with TRBD1 matching over 7 bases. CDR3 length equals 16 residues. With V trimmed by 1 base and J by 1 base, 3 bases remained unmatched. The germline V gene has CDR1 SGHVS and CDR2 FNYEAQ. The chain's CDR3 is CASSLGDSGNTGELFF. The CDR3 DNA follows: TGTGCCAGCAGCTTAGGGGACAGCGGGAACACCGGGGAGCTGTTTTTT.

This clone was seen a handful of times. The chain combines TRBV5-1 with TRBJ2-1, with a weak D call TRBD1 (6 bases). The CDR3 is 14 amino acids. Germline-derived CDR1 and CDR2 are SGHRS and YFSETQ. V was clipped by 1 base and J by 6 bases, with 11 bases between them. The CDR3 is CASSLWGPGNEQFF. As DNA, the CDR3 is TGCGCCAGCAGCTTGTGGGGGCCGGGCAATGAGCAGTTCTTC.

The V and J genes are TRBV4-1 and TRBJ2-7, with TRBD1 matching 8 bases. This CDR3 has 15 residues. With V trimmed by 1 base and J by 2 bases, 4 bases remained unmatched. Germline CDR1 MGHRA, CDR2 YSYEKL. CDR3: CASSQGQGSAYEQYF. Here the CDR3 DNA reads TGCGCCAGCAGCCAAGGACAGGGGTCTGCCTACGAGCAGTACTTC.

V and J are TRBV7-2 and TRBJ2-3; D is perhaps TRBD1 (5 bases). This CDR3 spans 15 amino acids. Germline V CDR1 and CDR2: SGHTA, FQGNSA. Between the trimmed V and J ends, which lost 1 base and 0 bases, there was a span of 8 bases. CDR3 loop: CASSLGQSSTDTQYF. As DNA, the CDR3 is TGTGCCAGCAGCTTAGGACAGTCTAGCACAGATACGCAGTATTTT.

In the case of this clone: This same CDR3 is encoded by further DNA sequences in the sample. J is TRBJ2-1 and V is TRBV7-9; D perhaps matches TRBD2 (6 bases). This CDR3 is built from 17 residues. The germline gives CDR1 SEHNR, CDR2 FQNEAQ (reference sequence). The ends were cut back, 1 base at V and 7 bases at J, with 20 bases in the middle. The CDR3 here is CASSLVVISGEYNEQFF. The CDR3 DNA sequence: TGTGCCAGCAGCTTAGTGGTGATTAGCGGAGAATATAATGAGCAGTTCTTC.